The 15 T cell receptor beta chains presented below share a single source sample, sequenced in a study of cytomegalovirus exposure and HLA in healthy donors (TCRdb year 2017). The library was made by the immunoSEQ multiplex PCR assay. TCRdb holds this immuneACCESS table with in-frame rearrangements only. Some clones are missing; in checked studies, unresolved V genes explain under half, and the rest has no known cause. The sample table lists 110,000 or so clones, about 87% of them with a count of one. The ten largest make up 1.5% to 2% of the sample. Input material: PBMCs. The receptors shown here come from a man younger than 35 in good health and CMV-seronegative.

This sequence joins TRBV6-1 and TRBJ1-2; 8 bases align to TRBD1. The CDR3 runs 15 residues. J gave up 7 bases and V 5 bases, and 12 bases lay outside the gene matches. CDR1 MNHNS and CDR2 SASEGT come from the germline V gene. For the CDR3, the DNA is TGTGCCAGCAGTAACTTGGACAGGGAGTCGATTGGCTACACCTTC. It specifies CASSNLDRESIGYTF.

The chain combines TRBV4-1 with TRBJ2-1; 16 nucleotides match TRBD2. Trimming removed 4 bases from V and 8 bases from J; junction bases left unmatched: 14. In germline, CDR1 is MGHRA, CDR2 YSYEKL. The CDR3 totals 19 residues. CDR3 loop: CASSLRAGLAGGASDEQFF. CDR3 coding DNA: TGCGCCAGCAGCCTCCGAGCGGGACTAGCGGGGGGGGCGTCAGATGAGCAGTTCTTC.

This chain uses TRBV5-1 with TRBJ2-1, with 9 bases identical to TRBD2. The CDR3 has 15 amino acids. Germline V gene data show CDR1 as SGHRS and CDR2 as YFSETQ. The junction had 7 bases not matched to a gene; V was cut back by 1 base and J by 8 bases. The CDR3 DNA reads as TGCGCCAGCAGCTTGAGTAGCGGGAGTGGGGATGAGCAGTTCTTC. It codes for CASSLSSGSGDEQFF.

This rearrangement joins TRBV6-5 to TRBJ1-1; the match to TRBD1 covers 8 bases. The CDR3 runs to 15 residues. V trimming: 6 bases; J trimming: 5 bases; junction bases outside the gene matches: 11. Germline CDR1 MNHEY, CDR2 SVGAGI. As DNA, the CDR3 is TGTGCCAGCAGCCAAGCGGACAGGGTCGGTACTGAAGCTTTCTTT. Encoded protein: CASSQADRVGTEAFF.

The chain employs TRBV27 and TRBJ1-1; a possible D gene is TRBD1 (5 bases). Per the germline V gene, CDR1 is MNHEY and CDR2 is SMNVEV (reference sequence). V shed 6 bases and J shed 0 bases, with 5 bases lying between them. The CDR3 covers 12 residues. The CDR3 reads CASRGLNTEAFF. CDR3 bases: TGTGCCAGCAGGGGGCTGAACACTGAAGCTTTCTTT.

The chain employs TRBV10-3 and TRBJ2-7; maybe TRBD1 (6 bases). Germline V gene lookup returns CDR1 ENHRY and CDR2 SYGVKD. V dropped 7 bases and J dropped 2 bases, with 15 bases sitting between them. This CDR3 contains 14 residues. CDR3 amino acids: CAIKGEGVAYEQYF. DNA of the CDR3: TGTGCCATCAAAGGAGAGGGGGTCGCCTACGAGCAGTACTTC.

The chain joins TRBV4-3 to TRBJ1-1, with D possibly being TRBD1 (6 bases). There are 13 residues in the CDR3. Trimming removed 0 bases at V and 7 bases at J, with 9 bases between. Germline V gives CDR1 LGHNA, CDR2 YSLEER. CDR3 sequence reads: CASSQDRGGEAFF. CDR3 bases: TGCGCCAGCAGCCAAGATAGAGGGGGTGAAGCTTTCTTT.

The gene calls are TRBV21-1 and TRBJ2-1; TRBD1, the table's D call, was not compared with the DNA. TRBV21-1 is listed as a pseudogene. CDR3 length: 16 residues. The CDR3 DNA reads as TGTGCCAGCAGCAAAGCCCCTGACAGGGCCCGCAATGAGCAGTTCTTC. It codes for CASSKAPDRARNEQFF.

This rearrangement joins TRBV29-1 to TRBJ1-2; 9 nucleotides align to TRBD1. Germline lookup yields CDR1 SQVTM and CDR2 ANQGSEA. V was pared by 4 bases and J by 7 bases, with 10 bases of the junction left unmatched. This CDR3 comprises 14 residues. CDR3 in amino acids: CSVVSGQGLGGYTF. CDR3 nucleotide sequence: TGCAGCGTTGTGTCGGGACAGGGTTTGGGTGGCTACACCTTC.

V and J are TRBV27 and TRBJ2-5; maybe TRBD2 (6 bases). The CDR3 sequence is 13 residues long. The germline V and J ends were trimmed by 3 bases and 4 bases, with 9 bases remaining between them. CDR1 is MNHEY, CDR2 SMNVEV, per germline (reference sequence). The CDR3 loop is CASSFGGSETQYF. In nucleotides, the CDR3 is TGTGCCAGCAGTTTCGGGGGTTCAGAGACCCAGTACTTC.

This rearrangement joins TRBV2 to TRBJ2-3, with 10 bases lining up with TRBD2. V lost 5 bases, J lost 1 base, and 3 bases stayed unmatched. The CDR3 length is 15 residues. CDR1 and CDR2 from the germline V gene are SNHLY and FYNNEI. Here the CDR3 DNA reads TGTGCCAGCAGTCCCGGGACTAGCGGCACAGATACGCAGTATTTT. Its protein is CASSPGTSGTDTQYF.

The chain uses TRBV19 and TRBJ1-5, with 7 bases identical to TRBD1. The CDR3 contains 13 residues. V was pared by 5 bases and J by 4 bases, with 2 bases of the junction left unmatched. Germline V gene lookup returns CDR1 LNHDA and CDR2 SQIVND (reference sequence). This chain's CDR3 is CASSADRNQPQHF. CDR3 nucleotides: TGTGCCAGTAGTGCGGACAGGAATCAGCCCCAGCATTTT. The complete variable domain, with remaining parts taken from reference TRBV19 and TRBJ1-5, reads DGGITQSPKYLFRKEGQNVTLSCEQNLNHDAMYWYRQDPGQGLRLIYYSQIVNDFQKGDIAEGYSVSREKKESFPLTVTSAQKNPTAFYLCASSADRNQPQHFGDGTRLSIL.

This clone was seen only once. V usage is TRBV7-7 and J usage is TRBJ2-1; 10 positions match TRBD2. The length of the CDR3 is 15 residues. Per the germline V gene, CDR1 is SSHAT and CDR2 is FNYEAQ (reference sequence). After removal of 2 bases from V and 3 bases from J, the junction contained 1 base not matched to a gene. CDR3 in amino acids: CASSLLAGDYNEQFF. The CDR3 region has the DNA TGTGCCAGCAGCTTACTAGCGGGGGACTACAATGAGCAGTTCTTC.

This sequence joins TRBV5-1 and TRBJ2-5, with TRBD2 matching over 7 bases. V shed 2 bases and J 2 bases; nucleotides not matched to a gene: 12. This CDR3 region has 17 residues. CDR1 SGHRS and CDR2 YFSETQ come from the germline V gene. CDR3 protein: CASSFGTVRAGQETQYF. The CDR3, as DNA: TGCGCCAGCAGCTTTGGGACGGTCAGAGCGGGACAAGAGACCCAGTACTTC.

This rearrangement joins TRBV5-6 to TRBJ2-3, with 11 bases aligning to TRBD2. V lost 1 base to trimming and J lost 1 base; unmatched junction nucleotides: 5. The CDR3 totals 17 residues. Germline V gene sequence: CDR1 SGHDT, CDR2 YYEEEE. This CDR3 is CASSLPLAGGRTDTQYF. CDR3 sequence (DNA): TGTGCCAGCAGCTTGCCCCTAGCGGGAGGCCGCACAGATACGCAGTATTTT.